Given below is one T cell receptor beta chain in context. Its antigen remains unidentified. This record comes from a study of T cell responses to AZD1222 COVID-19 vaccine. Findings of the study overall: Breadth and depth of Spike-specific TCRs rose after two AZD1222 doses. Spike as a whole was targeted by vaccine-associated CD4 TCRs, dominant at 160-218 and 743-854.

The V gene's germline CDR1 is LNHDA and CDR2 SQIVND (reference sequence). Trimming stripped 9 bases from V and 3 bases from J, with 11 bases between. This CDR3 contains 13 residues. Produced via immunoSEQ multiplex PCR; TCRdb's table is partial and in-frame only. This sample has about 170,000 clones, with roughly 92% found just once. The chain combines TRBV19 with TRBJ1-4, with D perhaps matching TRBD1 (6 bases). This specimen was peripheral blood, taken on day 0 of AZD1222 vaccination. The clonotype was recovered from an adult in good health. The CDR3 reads CASSGDPNEKLFF. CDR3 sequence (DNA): TGTGCCAGCTCAGGGGACCCTAATGAAAAACTGTTTTTT.